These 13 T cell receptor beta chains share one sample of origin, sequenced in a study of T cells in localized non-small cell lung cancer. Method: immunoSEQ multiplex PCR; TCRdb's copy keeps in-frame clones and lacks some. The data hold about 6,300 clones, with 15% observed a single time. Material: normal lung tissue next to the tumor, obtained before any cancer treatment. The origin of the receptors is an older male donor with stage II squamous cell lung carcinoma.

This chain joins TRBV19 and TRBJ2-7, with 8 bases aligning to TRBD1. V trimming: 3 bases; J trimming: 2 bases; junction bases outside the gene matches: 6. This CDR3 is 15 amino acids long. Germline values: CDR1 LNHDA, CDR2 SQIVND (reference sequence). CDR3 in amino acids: CASSIRTGTTYEQYF. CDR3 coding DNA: TGTGCCAGTAGTATCCGGACAGGGACAACCTACGAGCAGTACTTC.

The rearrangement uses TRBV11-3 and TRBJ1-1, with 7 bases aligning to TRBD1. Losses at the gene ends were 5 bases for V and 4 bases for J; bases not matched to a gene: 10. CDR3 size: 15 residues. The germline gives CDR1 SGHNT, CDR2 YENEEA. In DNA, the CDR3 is TGTGCCAGCAGCACTTCAGGGGGTAGGGGCACTGAAGCTTTCTTT. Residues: CASSTSGGRGTEAFF. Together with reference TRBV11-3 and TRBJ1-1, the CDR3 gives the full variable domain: EAGVVQSPRYKIIEKKQPVAFWCNPISGHNTLYWYLQNLGQGPELLIRYENEEAVDDSQLPKDRFSAERLKGVDSTLKIQPAELGDSAVYLCASSTSGGRGTEAFFGQGTRLTVV.

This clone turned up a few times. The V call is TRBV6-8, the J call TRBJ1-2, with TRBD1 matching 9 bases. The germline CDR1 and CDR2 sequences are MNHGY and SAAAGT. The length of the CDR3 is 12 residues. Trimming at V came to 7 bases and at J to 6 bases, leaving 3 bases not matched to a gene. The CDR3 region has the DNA TGTGCCAGCACCACAGGGGGCGATGGCTACACCTTC. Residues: CASTTGGDGYTF.

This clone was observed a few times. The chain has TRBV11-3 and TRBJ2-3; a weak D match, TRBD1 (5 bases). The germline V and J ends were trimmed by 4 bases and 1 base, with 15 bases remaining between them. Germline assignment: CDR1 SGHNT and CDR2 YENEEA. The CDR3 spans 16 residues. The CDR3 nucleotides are TGTGCCAGCAGCTCAATTCAGGGTACGGGCACAGATACGCAGTATTTT. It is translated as CASSSIQGTGTDTQYF.

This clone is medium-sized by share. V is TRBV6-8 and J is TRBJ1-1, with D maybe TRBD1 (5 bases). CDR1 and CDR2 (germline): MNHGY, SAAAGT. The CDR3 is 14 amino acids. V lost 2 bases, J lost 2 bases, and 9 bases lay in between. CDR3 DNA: TGTGCCAGCAGTTACGGGGGACCAAACACTGAAGCTTTCTTT. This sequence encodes CASSYGGPNTEAFF.

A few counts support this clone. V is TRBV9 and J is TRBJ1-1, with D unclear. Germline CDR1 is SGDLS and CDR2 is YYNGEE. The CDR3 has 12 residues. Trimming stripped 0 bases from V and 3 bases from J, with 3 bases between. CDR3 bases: TGTGCCAGCAGCGTAGGACACACTGAAGCTTTCTTT. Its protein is CASSVGHTEAFF.

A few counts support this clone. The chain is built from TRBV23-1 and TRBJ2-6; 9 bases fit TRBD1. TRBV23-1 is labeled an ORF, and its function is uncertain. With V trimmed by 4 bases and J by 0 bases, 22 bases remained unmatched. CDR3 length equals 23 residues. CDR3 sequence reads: CASSLSTGTGLSGRTSGANVLTF. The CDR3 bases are TGCGCCAGCAGTCTCTCCACCGGGACAGGGTTGTCCGGTAGAACCTCTGGGGCCAACGTCCTGACTTTC.

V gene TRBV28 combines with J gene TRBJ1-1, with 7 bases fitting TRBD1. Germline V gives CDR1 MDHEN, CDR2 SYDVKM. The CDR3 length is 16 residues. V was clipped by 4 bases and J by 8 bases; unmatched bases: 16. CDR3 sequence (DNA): TGTGCCAGCAGTTCCACAGGGGAACCGTTAGAGGGGGAAGCTTTCTTT. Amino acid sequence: CASSSTGEPLEGEAFF.

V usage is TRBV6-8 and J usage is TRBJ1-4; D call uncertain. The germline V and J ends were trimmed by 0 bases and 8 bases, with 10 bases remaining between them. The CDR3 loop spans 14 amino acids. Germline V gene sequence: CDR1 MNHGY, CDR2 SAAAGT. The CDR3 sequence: CASSYSGGGEKLFF. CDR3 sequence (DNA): TGTGCCAGCAGTTACTCGGGCGGAGGAGAAAAACTGTTTTTT.

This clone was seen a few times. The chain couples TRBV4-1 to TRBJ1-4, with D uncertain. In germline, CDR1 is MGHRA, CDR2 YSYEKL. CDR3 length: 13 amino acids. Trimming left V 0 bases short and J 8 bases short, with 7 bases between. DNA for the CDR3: TGCGCCAGCAGCCAAGATCGGCGCGAAAAACTGTTTTTT. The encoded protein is CASSQDRREKLFF.

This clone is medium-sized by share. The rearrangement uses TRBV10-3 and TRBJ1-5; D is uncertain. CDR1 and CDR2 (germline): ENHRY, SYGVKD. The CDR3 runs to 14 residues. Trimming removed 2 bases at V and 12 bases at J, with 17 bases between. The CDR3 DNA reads TGTGCCATCAGTGAGAATGCGGAGGGTGGGATCCAGCATTTT. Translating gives CAISENAEGGIQHF.

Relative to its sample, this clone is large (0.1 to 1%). The CDR3, as DNA: TGTGCCAGCAGCAAGGAGAACTATGGCTACACCTTC. As protein: CASSKENYGYTF. The chain recombines TRBV9 with TRBJ1-2; unclear D gene. Germline V gene data show CDR1 as SGDLS and CDR2 as YYNGEE. The length of the CDR3 is 12 residues. Trimming took 4 bases from V and 2 from J, leaving 6 bases between them. Filled out from reference TRBV9 and TRBJ1-2, the complete variable domain reads DSGVTQTPKHLITATGQRVTLRCSPRSGDLSVYWYQQSLDQGLQFLIQYYNGEERAKGNILERFSAQQFPDLHSELNLSSLELGDSALYFCASSKENYGYTFGSGTRLTVV.

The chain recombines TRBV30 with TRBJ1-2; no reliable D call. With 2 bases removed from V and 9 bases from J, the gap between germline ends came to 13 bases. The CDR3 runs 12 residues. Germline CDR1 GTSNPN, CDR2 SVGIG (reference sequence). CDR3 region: CAWSSGLGSYTF. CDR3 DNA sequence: TGTGCCTGGAGTAGCGGGCTTGGGAGCTACACCTTC.